This entry lists 10 T cell receptor beta chains sequenced from one sample in a study of patients and donors after allogeneic stem cell transplantation. In TCRdb, the RT-PCR reads were re-called with MiXCR into one record per CDR3 protein. In the table there are some 90,000 distinct CDR3 sequences, under 50% of which are singletons. Sequenced: blood, either unsorted or a sorted T cell fraction (not recorded which). Every receptor here comes from a human donor who was either an allogeneic HSCT recipient or a stem cell or donor lymphocyte infusion donor (not recorded which). It is not recorded whose cells these are; they may come from a transplant donor.

The chain has TRBV20-1 and TRBJ1-1; perhaps TRBD1 as D (6 bases). The V gene's germline CDR1 is DFQATT and CDR2 SNEGSKA (reference sequence). The CDR3 runs to 14 residues. Between the trimmed V and J ends, which lost 6 bases and 7 bases, there was a span of 21 bases. Here the CDR3 DNA reads TGCAGTGCCCTACGGGGCAGGGGTCCAATTGAAGCTTTCTTT. Encoded protein: CSALRGRGPIEAFF.

This clonotype was seen a few times. The chain links TRBV21-1 to TRBJ1-1; the D call TRBD1 from the table was never checked on the DNA. TRBV21-1 is a pseudogene segment. The CDR3 is 15 amino acids. CDR3 region: CASSKAAGANTEAFF. In DNA form, the CDR3 reads TGTGCCAGCAGCAAAGCCGCAGGGGCTAACACTGAAGCTTTCTTT.

The table lists this clonotype with a few counts. The chain uses TRBV28 and TRBJ1-5; D perhaps matches TRBD1 (5 bases). V gave up 2 bases and J gave up 6 bases, with 17 bases separating them. The CDR3 covers 16 residues. In germline, CDR1 is MDHEN, CDR2 SYDVKM. This chain's CDR3 is CASSLTWQGGSQPQHF. The CDR3 bases are TGTGCCAGCAGTTTAACCTGGCAGGGAGGAAGTCAGCCCCAGCATTTT.

The CDR3 loop is CASSLASGGTEAFF. The CDR3 coding sequence is TGCGCCAGCAGCTTGGCATCGGGGGGCACTGAAGCTTTCTTT. The chain combines TRBV5-1 with TRBJ1-1; a weak D match, TRBD1 (5 bases). The CDR3 spans 14 residues. CDR1 is SGHRS, CDR2 YFSETQ, per germline. V shed 0 bases and J shed 4 bases, with 10 bases lying between them.

The gene calls are TRBV2 and TRBJ1-2, with D unclear. This CDR3 has 13 residues. Trimming stripped 2 bases from V and 8 bases from J, with 12 bases between. CDR1 is SNHLY and CDR2 is FYNNEI in the germline V gene. The CDR3 loop reads CASSELRDGGYTF. The CDR3 nucleotides are TGTGCCAGCAGTGAACTAAGGGATGGAGGCTACACCTTC.

DNA for the CDR3: TGCGCCAGCAGTGGGGACGGAGGGTATGGCTACACCTTC. This gives the protein CASSGDGGYGYTF. The chain has TRBV10-2 and TRBJ1-2, with D possibly TRBD1 on 5 matching bases. Germline CDR1 reads WSHSY; CDR2 reads SAAADI. The CDR3 extends over 13 amino acids. Between the trimmed V and J ends, which lost 4 bases and 5 bases, there was a span of 11 bases.

The J gene is TRBJ1-5, the V gene TRBV28; TRBD1 is a possible D gene (6 bases). V lost 7 bases and J 4 bases, leaving 17 bases between the germline ends. The CDR3 is 15 amino acids. Germline CDR1 is MDHEN and CDR2 is SYDVKM. This CDR3 is CASTNRGGGNQPQHF. The CDR3 DNA follows: TGTGCCAGCACCAACCGTGGAGGGGGGAATCAGCCCCAGCATTTT.

V usage is TRBV3-1 and J usage is TRBJ2-1; the match to TRBD1 covers 7 bases. Germline V gene lookup returns CDR1 LGHDT and CDR2 YNNKEL (reference sequence). The CDR3 length is 13 residues. Trimming cost V 4 bases and J 6 bases; bases outside gene matches: 3. CDR3 sequence (DNA): TGTGCCAGCAGCCGACAGGGTCCCAATGAGCAGTTCTTC. This encodes CASSRQGPNEQFF.

This clonotype was recorded a few times. CDR3 DNA sequence: TGCAGTGCTAGAAGGCCGACAGGGGCCGGTCGTGAAGCTTTCTTT. Its protein is CSARRPTGAGREAFF. The V and J genes are TRBV20-1 and TRBJ1-1; 8 positions match TRBD1. CDR1 DFQATT and CDR2 SNEGSKA come from the germline V gene (reference sequence). The CDR3 runs 15 residues. V shed 2 bases, J shed 7 bases, and the junction held 12 bases outside the gene matches.

The V gene is TRBV29-1, the J gene TRBJ1-3; a possible D gene is TRBD1 (6 bases). Trimming pared 7 bases from V and 0 bases from J, leaving 16 bases between. The CDR3 totals 15 residues. Looked up from germline, CDR1 is SQVTM and CDR2 is ANQGSEA. CDR3 amino acids: CSALGGGISGNTIYF. The CDR3 DNA is TGCAGCGCGCTCGGGGGCGGGATCTCTGGAAACACCATATATTTT.